This TCR beta chain was captured in a study of blood T cells in healthy people across ages. Germline V gene data show CDR1 as SGHVS and CDR2 as FQNEAQ. The ends were cut back, 5 bases at V and 8 bases at J, with 12 bases in the middle. CDR3 length equals 12 residues. Together with a sample-barcoded 5' primer, a J-beta primer mix was included in a second PCR lasting about 7 to 11 cycles. TCRdb re-derived calls from the 5' RACE reads in MiXCR, one entry per CDR3 protein. The sample lists over 1,500,000 distinct CDR3 sequences; about 39% were seen once. This chain connects TRBV7-8 to TRBJ1-2; no clear D. The TCR sequence derives from a human donor in good health. The sample consisted of blood. The CDR3 loop is CASSPGSEGYTF. The DNA of the CDR3 is TGTGCCAGCAGCCCAGGTTCGGAAGGCTACACCTTC.